What follows are 27 T cell receptor beta chains derived from one specimen sequenced in a study of CD8 T cells in ankylosing spondylitis. TCRdb recomputed calls from the 5' RACE reads with MiXCR, one row per CDR3 protein. The sample lists just over 300,000 distinct CDR3 sequences, under 25% seen once, with about 3.5% in the top ten. The sample consisted of blood, either unsorted or a sorted T cell fraction (not recorded which). The receptor set was obtained from a female donor with ankylosing spondylitis or in good health (not recorded which).

The chain uses TRBV20-1 and TRBJ2-5; D remains unclear. Germline V gives CDR1 DFQATT, CDR2 SNEGSKA (reference sequence). CDR3 length equals 14 residues. V was cut by 4 bases and J by 4 bases, with 16 bases left in between. DNA for the CDR3: TGCAGTGCTAAAGGTTGGACGATCCGAGAGACCCAGTACTTC. This codes for CSAKGWTIRETQYF.

This clonotype was recorded a few times. The chain joins TRBV30 to TRBJ1-5; no firm D call. Per the germline V gene, CDR1 is GTSNPN and CDR2 is SVGIG (reference sequence). This CDR3 is built from 13 residues. Trimming pared 2 bases from V and 5 bases from J, leaving 10 bases between. The CDR3 DNA reads TGTGCCTGGAGTCCCGAGGGAGATCAGCCCCAGCATTTT. Amino acids: CAWSPEGDQPQHF.

The chain carries TRBV6-5 and TRBJ2-3; possible D gene TRBD2, 5 bases. Trimming removed 2 bases from V and 8 bases from J, with 14 bases in between. CDR1 MNHEY and CDR2 SVGAGI come from the germline V gene. The CDR3 is made up of 14 amino acids. The CDR3 DNA reads TGTGCCAGCAGTTACGGCCAGGCGGGCGGTACGCAGTATTTT. Translated, it gives CASSYGQAGGTQYF.

This clonotype was seen ten or more times. The chain links TRBV29-1 to TRBJ1-2; 8 nucleotides match TRBD1. V gave up 4 bases and J gave up 12 bases; unmatched junction bases: 7. Germline CDR1 and CDR2: SQVTM and ANQGSEA. The CDR3 has 11 amino acids. The CDR3: CSVADRVFDTF. The CDR3 DNA sequence: TGCAGCGTTGCGGACAGGGTTTTCGACACCTTC.

A few counts support this clonotype. The CDR3 reads CASSPSPNTYEQYF. The CDR3 region has the DNA TGTGCCAGCAGTCCTTCCCCTAACACCTACGAGCAGTACTTC. The chain carries TRBV7-2 and TRBJ2-7, with unresolved D. Trimming removed 6 bases from V and 2 bases from J, with 14 bases in between. Germline CDR1 SGHTA, CDR2 FQGNSA. This CDR3 contains 14 residues.

This clonotype occurred a few times. The chain combines TRBV12-3 or TRBV12-4 with TRBJ2-3; D is uncertain. This CDR3 region has 11 residues. The ends were cut back, 4 bases at V and 5 bases at J, with 4 bases in the middle. CDR3 in amino acids: CASSYKDTQYF. The DNA for the CDR3 is TGTGCCAGCAGTTACAAAGATACGCAGTATTTT.

This clonotype was recorded at least ten times. The J gene is TRBJ2-3, the V gene TRBV5-1, with unresolved D. V dropped 1 base and J dropped 6 bases, with 6 bases sitting between them. This CDR3 is 12 amino acids long. Looked up from germline, CDR1 is SGHRS and CDR2 is YFSETQ. The CDR3 spells CASSLSGDTQYF. Written as DNA, the CDR3 is TGCGCCAGCAGCTTGTCTGGGGATACGCAGTATTTT.

The chain combines TRBV4-3 with TRBJ2-1; 13 positions match TRBD2. CDR3 size: 19 residues. V gave up 1 base and J gave up 5 bases; unmatched junction bases: 11. CDR1 and CDR2 (germline): LGHNA, YSLEER. As DNA, the CDR3 is TGCGCCAGCAGCCAAGGTCGACTAGCGGGAGGCCCCGTGAACAATGAGCAGTTCTTC. This sequence encodes CASSQGRLAGGPVNNEQFF.

The CDR3: CAIIGIPGLRNNEQFF. The CDR3 bases are TGTGCCATCATAGGAATTCCGGGACTTCGGAACAATGAGCAGTTCTTC. V gene TRBV10-3 combines with J gene TRBJ2-1, with TRBD2 as a possible D gene (6 bases). Germline-derived CDR1 and CDR2 are ENHRY and SYGVKD. V was cut by 7 bases and J by 5 bases, with 21 bases left in between. This CDR3 has 16 amino acids.

This chain joins TRBV6-5 and TRBJ2-1; maybe TRBD2 (5 bases). This CDR3 spans 15 amino acids. CDR1 and CDR2 from the germline V gene are MNHEY and SVGAGI. Trimming left V 3 bases short and J 0 bases short, with 9 bases between. The CDR3 coding sequence is TGTGCCAGCAGTTATGGACTCCCCTCCTACAATGAGCAGTTCTTC. It encodes CASSYGLPSYNEQFF.

CDR3 amino acids: CASSRGGAPEAFF. In nucleotides, the CDR3 is TGCGCCAGCAGCCGAGGGGGGGCGCCTGAAGCTTTCTTT. The chain couples TRBV5-1 to TRBJ1-1; D may be TRBD1 (6 bases). The CDR3 is made up of 13 amino acids. Germline-derived CDR1 and CDR2 are SGHRS and YFSETQ. Trimming took 4 bases from V and 6 from J, leaving 13 bases between them.

The J gene is TRBJ2-7, the V gene TRBV4-3, with 11 positions matching TRBD2. Per the germline V gene, CDR1 is LGHNA and CDR2 is YSLEER. The CDR3 spans 20 residues. Losses at the gene ends were 0 bases for V and 2 bases for J; bases not matched to a gene: 15. CDR3 sequence reads: CASSQEGGGTSGSLTYEQYF. CDR3 DNA: TGCGCCAGCAGCCAAGAAGGTGGCGGAACTAGCGGGAGCCTGACCTACGAGCAGTACTTC.

This clonotype has only a few counts. The chain recombines TRBV7-8 with TRBJ2-5; 11 bases map to TRBD2. Trimming at V came to 2 bases and at J to 2 bases, leaving 4 bases not matched to a gene. Germline CDR1 SGHVS, CDR2 FQNEAQ. The CDR3 totals 16 residues. CDR3: CASSLTSGRGQETQYF. CDR3 nucleotides: TGTGCCAGCAGCTTAACTAGCGGGAGAGGACAAGAGACCCAGTACTTC.

The chain joins TRBV28 to TRBJ2-2; no reliable D call. Trimming stripped 5 bases from V and 7 bases from J, with 8 bases between. Germline loops: CDR1 MDHEN, CDR2 SYDVKM. This CDR3 is 12 amino acids long. The CDR3 sequence is CASSRPLGELFF. Here the CDR3 DNA reads TGTGCCAGCAGTCGGCCCCTCGGGGAGCTGTTTTTT.

The sample holds a few counts of this clonotype. V and J are TRBV20-1 and TRBJ2-7; 11 bases line up with TRBD2. CDR3 length: 13 amino acids. V dropped 6 bases and J dropped 5; count of bases not matched to a gene: 6. Germline values: CDR1 DFQATT, CDR2 SNEGSKA (reference sequence). Here the CDR3 reads CSAKTSGIHEQYF. CDR3 bases: TGCAGTGCGAAGACTAGCGGGATCCACGAGCAGTACTTC.

This clonotype was counted only a few times. The chain is built from TRBV10-1 and TRBJ2-1, with D possibly matching TRBD1 (5 bases). In germline, CDR1 is WNHNN, CDR2 SYGVQD (reference sequence). The CDR3 has 9 residues. As DNA, the CDR3 is TGCTCTCAGGGCAATGAGCAGTTCTTC. The encoded protein is CSQGNEQFF.

The V gene is TRBV3-1, the J gene TRBJ1-5, with a weak D call TRBD1 (5 bases). The germline gives CDR1 LGHDT, CDR2 YNNKEL (reference sequence). The CDR3 is 14 residues long. Between the trimmed V and J ends, which lost 5 bases and 5 bases, there was a span of 13 bases. CDR3 amino acids: CASSLRGGDQPQHF. Here the CDR3 DNA reads TGTGCCAGCAGCTTACGTGGGGGGGATCAGCCCCAGCATTTT.

This clonotype was detected once. The V gene is TRBV6-2 or TRBV6-3, the J gene TRBJ2-7; 8 bases fit TRBD1. The CDR3 is made up of 15 amino acids. Unmatched junction bases numbered 9, after V lost 6 bases and J lost 2 bases. Germline CDR1 is MNHEY and CDR2 is SVGEGT. The CDR3: CASSPSDRATYEQYF. In nucleotides, the CDR3 is TGTGCCAGCAGCCCCTCGGACAGGGCAACCTACGAGCAGTACTTC.

Many counts were recorded for this clonotype. The chain joins TRBV5-1 to TRBJ1-2; a weak D match, TRBD1 (6 bases). The CDR3 extends over 12 amino acids. Germline lookup yields CDR1 SGHRS and CDR2 YFSETQ. Trimming pared 4 bases from V and 4 bases from J, leaving 8 bases between. The CDR3 spells CASSEGGYGYTF. CDR3 DNA: TGCGCCAGCAGCGAGGGGGGCTATGGCTACACCTTC.

With regard to this clonotype: A read error may account for a junction end that differs from germline. The chain combines TRBV11-2 with TRBJ2-1; the match to TRBD1 covers 7 bases. This CDR3 contains 15 residues. Germline CDR1 and CDR2: SGHAT and FQNNGV. CDR3 sequence (DNA): TGTGCCAGCAGATACCGGGACAGCTCCTACAATGAGCGGTTCTTC. Protein sequence: CASRYRDSSYNERFF.

This chain connects TRBV4-3 to TRBJ2-7; 11 nucleotides align to TRBD2. The CDR3 runs 15 residues. V was clipped by 4 bases and J by 2 bases; unmatched bases: 4. Germline lookup yields CDR1 LGHNA and CDR2 YSLEER. CDR3 amino acids: CASSPLAGGAYEQYF. The CDR3, as DNA: TGCGCCAGCAGCCCCCTAGCGGGAGGAGCCTACGAGCAGTACTTC.

The rearrangement joins TRBV19 to TRBJ1-1; 7 bases map to TRBD1. The CDR3 is made up of 16 amino acids. Trimming removed 7 bases from V and 0 bases from J; junction bases left unmatched: 11. Germline V gene lookup returns CDR1 LNHDA and CDR2 SQIVND (reference sequence). The CDR3 region has the DNA TGTGCCAGTAAGAAGGGAGGAGGGACAGTGAACACTGAAGCTTTCTTT. It is translated as CASKKGGGTVNTEAFF.

The rearrangement links TRBV20-1 to TRBJ1-1, with TRBD1 matching over 7 bases. This CDR3 spans 13 amino acids. Trimming at V came to 0 bases and at J to 8 bases, leaving 6 bases not matched to a gene. Germline CDR1 DFQATT, CDR2 SNEGSKA (reference sequence). The DNA for the CDR3 is TGCAGTGCTAGAGATCAGGGGGTCTCAGAAGCTTTCTTT. It is translated as CSARDQGVSEAFF.

Points on this clonotype: One junction end disagrees with the germline gene, perhaps due to a read error. This rearrangement joins TRBV20-1 to TRBJ2-1, with 14 bases that match TRBD2. Germline assignment: CDR1 DFQATT and CDR2 SNEGSKA (reference sequence). CDR3 length equals 17 residues. The CDR3 sequence is CCATGLAGERSYNEQFF. The CDR3 nucleotides read TGCTGTGCCACGGGACTAGCGGGAGAACGGTCCTACAATGAGCAGTTCTTC.

The V and J genes are TRBV24-1 and TRBJ2-5, with 7 bases matching TRBD1. The CDR3 has 17 residues. The J segment lost 1 base and the V segment lost 4 bases, leaving 11 bases of the junction unmatched. CDR1 is KGHDR, CDR2 SFDVKD, per germline. The DNA of the CDR3 is TGTGCCACCAGTGACGAGACAGGGCAATTCCCCCAAGAGACCCAGTACTTC. Its translation is CATSDETGQFPQETQYF.

Only a few counts were recorded for this clonotype. The rearrangement uses TRBV7-2 and TRBJ2-2; unclear D gene. Trimming cost V 7 bases and J 7 bases, with 10 bases left between them. CDR3 size: 12 residues. CDR1 is SGHTA and CDR2 is FQGNSA in the germline V gene. Here the CDR3 reads CASTPGFGELFF. The CDR3 DNA reads TGTGCCAGCACCCCTGGCTTCGGGGAGCTGTTTTTT.

This clonotype came up a few times. The gene calls are TRBV29-1 and TRBJ2-1; the D gene is possibly TRBD2 (5 bases). CDR3 length equals 12 residues. Germline lookup yields CDR1 SQVTM and CDR2 ANQGSEA. Deletions cut 2 bases from V and 7 bases from J, with 9 bases between. The CDR3 sequence is CSVERTLNEQFF. The CDR3 DNA reads TGCAGCGTTGAAAGGACTCTTAATGAGCAGTTCTTC.